Included here is one T cell receptor (beta chain) sequence, with context. The antigen is undetermined. The source of the sample is a study of CD8+CD57+ T cells in acquired aplastic anemia. Looking at the study overall: Mean yield of DNA from sorted CD4+ and CD8+ cells was around 3 ug.

Genomic DNA provided the template from which TCR beta VDJ and CDR3 profiles were obtained. Each CDR3 protein is one row after TCRdb ran MiXCR on the reads. In the table there are roughly 180,000 distinct CDR3 sequences, roughly 64% of which are singletons. Findings of the study overall: Patients and controls shared some 29 CD8+ CDR3 sequences, which appeared highly expressed in patients and within their immunodominant clones.

V was clipped by 7 bases and J by 5 bases, with 15 bases between them. There are 13 residues in the CDR3. This rearrangement joins TRBV12-3 or TRBV12-4 to TRBJ2-7; D uncertain. The TCR originated in a human donor with severe aplastic anemia or a healthy control (not recorded which). Sequencing was carried out using sorted CD4+, CD8+, or CD8+CD57+ T cells (not recorded which) from PBMCs. The CDR3 DNA sequence: TGTGCCAGCACCCCCCCCGGGTCCCACGAGCAGTACTTC. Translated: CASTPPGSHEQYF.